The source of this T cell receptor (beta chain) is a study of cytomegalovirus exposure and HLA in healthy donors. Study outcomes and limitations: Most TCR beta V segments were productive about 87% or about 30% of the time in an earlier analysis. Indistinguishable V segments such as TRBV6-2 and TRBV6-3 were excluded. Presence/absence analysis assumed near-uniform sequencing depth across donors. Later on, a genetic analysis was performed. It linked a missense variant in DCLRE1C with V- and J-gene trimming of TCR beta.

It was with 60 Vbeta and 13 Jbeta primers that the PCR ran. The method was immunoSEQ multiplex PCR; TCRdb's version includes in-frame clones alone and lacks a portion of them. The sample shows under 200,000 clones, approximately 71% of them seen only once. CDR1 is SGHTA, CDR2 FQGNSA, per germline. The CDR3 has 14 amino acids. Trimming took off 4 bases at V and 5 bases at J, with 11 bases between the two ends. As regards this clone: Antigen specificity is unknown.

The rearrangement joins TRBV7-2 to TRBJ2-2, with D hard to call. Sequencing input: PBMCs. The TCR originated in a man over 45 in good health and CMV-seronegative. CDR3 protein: CASSSRFYTGELFF. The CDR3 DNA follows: TGTGCCAGCAGCTCCCGTTTTTATACCGGGGAGCTGTTTTTT.